This T cell receptor beta chain was sequenced for a study of cytomegalovirus exposure and HLA in healthy donors. Findings and limits, study-wide: There were some public TCRs occurring in many donors, but most TCR sequences were rare. It was reported that the classifier diagnosed cytomegalovirus status with high specificity and sensitivity in both the original and validation cohorts. Three CMV-associated chains were confirmed in vitro to be specific for CMV antigens.

The V gene's germline CDR1 is SGDLS and CDR2 YYNGEE. CDR3 length: 19 amino acids. Trimming left V 4 bases short and J 5 bases short, with 28 bases between. Of note for this clone: Its target is unknown.

From the approximately 120-subject validation cohort, which was separate from the roughly 700-subject first cohort, the donors were drawn. Assay: immunoSEQ multiplex PCR; the TCRdb copy retains only in-frame clones and omits some. The sample lists roughly 150,000 clones; 85% to 90% were seen once. The TCR comes from a young man in good health and CMV-seropositive. The rearrangement links TRBV9 to TRBJ2-1, with D perhaps matching TRBD2 (5 bases). Sequencing was done on a sample of PBMCs. The CDR3 is CASSRIPIGLGGGDNEQFF. The CDR3 DNA reads as TGTGCCAGCAGCCGGATCCCCATTGGATTAGGAGGTGGGGACAATGAGCAGTTCTTC.